Sequencing of this TCR beta chain was carried out in a study of breast tumors, draining lymph nodes, adjacent tissues. Findings and caveats of the study: Compared with basal-like, luminal-like tumors shared significantly more repertoire with nontumor tissue. The lymph node origin of tumor T cells was framed as consistent with a hypothesis, not demonstrated. Findings are consistent with lymph node origin and intratumoral expansion of most tumor T cells.

About this clonotype itself: Antigen unknown.

The CDR3 totals 15 residues. Losses at the gene ends were 7 bases for V and 4 bases for J; bases not matched to a gene: 8. Germline-derived CDR1 and CDR2 are KGHDR and SFDVKD. Samples came from axillary lymph nodes draining the breast cancer. TCRdb passed the multiplex PCR reads through MiXCR, listing each CDR3 protein once. The data show about 140,000 distinct CDR3 sequences, around a third seen once. The sequence came from a female donor with breast cancer. Some clones in this sample may be carry-over from other donors' samples. Sequenced sample: axillary lymph node tissue. The V gene is TRBV24-1, the J gene TRBJ1-5; TRBD1 aligns across 8 bases. The CDR3 is CATRTGQGPNQPQHF. The CDR3, as DNA: TGTGCCACCAGGACCGGACAGGGCCCGAATCAGCCCCAGCATTTT.